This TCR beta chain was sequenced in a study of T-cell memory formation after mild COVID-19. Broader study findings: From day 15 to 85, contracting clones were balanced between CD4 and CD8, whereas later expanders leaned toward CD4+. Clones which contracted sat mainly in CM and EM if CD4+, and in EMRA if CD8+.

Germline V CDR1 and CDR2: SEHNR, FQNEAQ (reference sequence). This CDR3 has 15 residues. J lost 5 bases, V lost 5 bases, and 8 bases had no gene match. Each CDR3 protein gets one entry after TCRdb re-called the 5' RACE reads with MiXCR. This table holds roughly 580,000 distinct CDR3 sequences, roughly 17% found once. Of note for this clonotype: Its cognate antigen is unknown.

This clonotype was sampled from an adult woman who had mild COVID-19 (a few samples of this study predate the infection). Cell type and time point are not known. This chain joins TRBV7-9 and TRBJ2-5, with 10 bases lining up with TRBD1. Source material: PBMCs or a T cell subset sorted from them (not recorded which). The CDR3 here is CASSAGTGEVETQYF. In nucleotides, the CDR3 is TGTGCCAGCAGCGCCGGGACAGGGGAGGTGGAGACCCAGTACTTC. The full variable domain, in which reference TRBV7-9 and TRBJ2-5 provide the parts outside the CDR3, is DTGVSQNPRHKITKRGQNVTFRCDPISEHNRLYWYRQTLGQGPEFLTYFQNEAQLEKSRLLSDRFSAERPKGSFSTLEIQRTEQGDSAMYLCASSAGTGEVETQYFGPGTRLLVL.